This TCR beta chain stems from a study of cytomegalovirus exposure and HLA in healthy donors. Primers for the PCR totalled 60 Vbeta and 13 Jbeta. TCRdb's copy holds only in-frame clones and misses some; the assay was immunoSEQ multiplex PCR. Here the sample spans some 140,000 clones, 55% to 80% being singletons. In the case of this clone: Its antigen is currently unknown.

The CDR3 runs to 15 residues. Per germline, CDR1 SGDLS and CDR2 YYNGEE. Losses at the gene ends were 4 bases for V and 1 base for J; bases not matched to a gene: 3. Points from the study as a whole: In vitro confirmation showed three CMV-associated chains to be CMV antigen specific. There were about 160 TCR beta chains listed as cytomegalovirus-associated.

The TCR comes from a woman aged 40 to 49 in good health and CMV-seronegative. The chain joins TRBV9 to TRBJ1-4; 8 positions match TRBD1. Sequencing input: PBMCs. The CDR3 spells CASSSGQGTNEKLFF. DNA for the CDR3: TGTGCCAGCAGCTCCGGACAGGGAACTAATGAAAAACTGTTTTTT.